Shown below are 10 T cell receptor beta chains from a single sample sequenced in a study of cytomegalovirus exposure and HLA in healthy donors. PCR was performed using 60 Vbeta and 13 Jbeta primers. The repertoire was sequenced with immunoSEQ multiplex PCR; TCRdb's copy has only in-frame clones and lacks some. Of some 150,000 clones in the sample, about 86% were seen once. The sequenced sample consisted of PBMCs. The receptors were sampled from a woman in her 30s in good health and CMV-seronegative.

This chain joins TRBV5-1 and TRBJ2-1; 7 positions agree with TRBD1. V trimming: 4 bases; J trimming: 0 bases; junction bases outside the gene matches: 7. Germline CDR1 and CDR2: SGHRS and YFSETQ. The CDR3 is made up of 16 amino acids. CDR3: CASSRRDRASYNEQFF. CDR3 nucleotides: TGCGCCAGCAGCAGAAGGGACAGAGCCTCCTACAATGAGCAGTTCTTC.

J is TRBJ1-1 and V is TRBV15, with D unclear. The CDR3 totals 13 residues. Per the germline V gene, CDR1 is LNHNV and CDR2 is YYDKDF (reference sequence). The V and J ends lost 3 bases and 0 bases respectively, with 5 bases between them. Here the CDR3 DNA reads TGTGCCACCAGCAGCTCAGTGAACACTGAAGCTTTCTTT. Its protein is CATSSSVNTEAFF.

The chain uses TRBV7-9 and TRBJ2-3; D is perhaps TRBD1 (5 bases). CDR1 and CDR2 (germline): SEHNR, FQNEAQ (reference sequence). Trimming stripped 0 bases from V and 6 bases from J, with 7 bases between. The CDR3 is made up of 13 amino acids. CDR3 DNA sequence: TGTGCCAGCAGCTTAGCAGGGGCCGATACGCAGTATTTT. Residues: CASSLAGADTQYF.

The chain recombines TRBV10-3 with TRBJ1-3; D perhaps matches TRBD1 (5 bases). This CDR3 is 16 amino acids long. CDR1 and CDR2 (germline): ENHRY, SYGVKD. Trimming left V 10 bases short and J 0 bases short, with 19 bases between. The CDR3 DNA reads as TGTGCCACCTCCGGACAACCGCTGTTCTCTGGAAACACCATATATTTT. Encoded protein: CATSGQPLFSGNTIYF.

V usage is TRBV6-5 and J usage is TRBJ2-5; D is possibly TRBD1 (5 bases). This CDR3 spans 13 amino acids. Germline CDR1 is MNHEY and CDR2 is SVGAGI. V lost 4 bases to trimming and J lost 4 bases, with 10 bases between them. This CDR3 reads CASSLGQGETQYF. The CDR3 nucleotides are TGTGCCAGCAGTTTGGGGCAGGGAGAGACCCAGTACTTC.

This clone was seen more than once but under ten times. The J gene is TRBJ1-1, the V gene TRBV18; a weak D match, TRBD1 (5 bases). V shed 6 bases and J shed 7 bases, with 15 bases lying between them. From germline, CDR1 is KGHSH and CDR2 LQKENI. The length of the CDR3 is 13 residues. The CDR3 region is CASSLRGGNEAFF. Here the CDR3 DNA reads TGTGCCAGCTCTCTTAGGGGAGGGAATGAAGCTTTCTTT.

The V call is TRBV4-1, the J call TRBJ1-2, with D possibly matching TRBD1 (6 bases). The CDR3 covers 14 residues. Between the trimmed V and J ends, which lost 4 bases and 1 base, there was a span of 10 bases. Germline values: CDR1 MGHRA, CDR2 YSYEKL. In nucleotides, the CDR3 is TGCGCCAGCAGCCCTACGGACAGTAACTATGGCTACACCTTC. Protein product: CASSPTDSNYGYTF.

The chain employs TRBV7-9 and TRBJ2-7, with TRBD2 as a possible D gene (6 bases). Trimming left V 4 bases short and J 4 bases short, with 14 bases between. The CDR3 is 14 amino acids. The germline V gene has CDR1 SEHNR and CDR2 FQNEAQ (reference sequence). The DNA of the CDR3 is TGTGCCAGCAGCTCCCCGCGGGGACCTTACGAGCAGTACTTC. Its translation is CASSSPRGPYEQYF.

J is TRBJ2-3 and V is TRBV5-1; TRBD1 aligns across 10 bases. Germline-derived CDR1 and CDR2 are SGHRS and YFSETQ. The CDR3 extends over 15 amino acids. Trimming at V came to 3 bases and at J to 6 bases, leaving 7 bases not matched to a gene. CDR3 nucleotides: TGCGCCAGCAGCTCCAGACAGGGGGCCTCGGATACGCAGTATTTT. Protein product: CASSSRQGASDTQYF. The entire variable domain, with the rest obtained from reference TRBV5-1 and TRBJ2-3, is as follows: KAGVTQTPRYLIKTRGQQVTLSCSPISGHRSVSWYQQTPGQGLQFLFEYFSETQRNKGNFPGRFSGRQFSNSRSEMNVSTLELGDSALYLCASSSRQGASDTQYFGPGTRLTVL.

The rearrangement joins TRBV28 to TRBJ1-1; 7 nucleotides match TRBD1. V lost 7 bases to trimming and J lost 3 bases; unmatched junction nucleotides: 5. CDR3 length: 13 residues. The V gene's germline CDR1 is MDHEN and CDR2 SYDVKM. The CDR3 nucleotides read TGTGCCAGCACCTCGACAGGGTACACTGAAGCTTTCTTT. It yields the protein CASTSTGYTEAFF. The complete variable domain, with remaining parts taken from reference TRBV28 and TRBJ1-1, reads DVKVTQSSRYLVKRTGEKVFLECVQDMDHENMFWYRQDPGLGLRLIYFSYDVKMKEKGDIPEGYSVSREKKERFSLILESASTNQTSMYLCASTSTGYTEAFFGQGTRLTVV.